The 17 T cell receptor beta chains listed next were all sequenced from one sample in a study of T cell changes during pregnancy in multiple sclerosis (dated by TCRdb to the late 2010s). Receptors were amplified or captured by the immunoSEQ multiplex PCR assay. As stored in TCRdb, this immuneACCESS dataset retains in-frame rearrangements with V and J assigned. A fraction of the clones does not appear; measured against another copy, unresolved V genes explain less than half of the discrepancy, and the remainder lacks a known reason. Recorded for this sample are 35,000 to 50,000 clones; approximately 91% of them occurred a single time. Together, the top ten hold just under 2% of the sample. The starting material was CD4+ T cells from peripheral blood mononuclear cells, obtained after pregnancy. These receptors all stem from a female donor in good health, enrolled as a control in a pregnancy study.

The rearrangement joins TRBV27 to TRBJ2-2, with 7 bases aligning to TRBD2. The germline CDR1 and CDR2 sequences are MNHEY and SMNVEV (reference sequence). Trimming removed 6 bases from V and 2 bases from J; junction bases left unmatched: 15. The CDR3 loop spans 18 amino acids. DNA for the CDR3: TGTGCCAGCAGCCTTAATGCGTGGTCTAGCGGAAACACCGGGGAGCTGTTTTTT. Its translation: CASSLNAWSSGNTGELFF.

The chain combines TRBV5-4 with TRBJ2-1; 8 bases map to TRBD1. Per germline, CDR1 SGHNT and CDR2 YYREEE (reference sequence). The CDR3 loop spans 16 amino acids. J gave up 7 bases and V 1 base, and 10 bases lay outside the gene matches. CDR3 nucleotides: TGTGCCAGCAGCTTGATCGCGACAGGGGCCAATAATGAGCAGTTCTTC. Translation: CASSLIATGANNEQFF.

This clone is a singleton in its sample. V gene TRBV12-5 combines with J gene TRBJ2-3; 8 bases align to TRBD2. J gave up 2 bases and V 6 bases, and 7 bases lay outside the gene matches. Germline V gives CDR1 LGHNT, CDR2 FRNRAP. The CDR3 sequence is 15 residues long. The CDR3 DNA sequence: TGTGCTAGTGGACTGGGACTAGGGGACACAGATACGCAGTATTTT. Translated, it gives CASGLGLGDTDTQYF.

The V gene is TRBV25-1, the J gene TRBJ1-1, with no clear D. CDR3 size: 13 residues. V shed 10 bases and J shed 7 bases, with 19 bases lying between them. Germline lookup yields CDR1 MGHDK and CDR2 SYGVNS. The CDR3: CATSLRVEGEAFF. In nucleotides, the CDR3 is TGTGCCACCTCTTTACGAGTAGAGGGTGAAGCTTTCTTT.

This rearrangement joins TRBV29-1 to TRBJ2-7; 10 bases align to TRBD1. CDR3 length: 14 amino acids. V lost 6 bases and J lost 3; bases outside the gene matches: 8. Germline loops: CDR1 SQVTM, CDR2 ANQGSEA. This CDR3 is CSVGDRTGGYEQYF. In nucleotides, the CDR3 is TGCAGCGTCGGGGACAGGACAGGGGGCTACGAGCAGTACTTC.

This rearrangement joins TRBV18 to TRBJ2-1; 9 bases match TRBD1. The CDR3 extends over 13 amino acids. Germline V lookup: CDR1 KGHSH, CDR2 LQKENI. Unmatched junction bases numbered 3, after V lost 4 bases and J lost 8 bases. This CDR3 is CASSRDRADEQFF. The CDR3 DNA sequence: TGTGCCAGCTCACGGGACAGGGCCGATGAGCAGTTCTTC.

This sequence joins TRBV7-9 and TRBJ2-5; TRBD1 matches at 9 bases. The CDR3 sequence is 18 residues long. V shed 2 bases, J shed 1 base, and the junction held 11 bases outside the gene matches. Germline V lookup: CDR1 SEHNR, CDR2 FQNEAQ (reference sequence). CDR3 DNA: TGTGCCAGCAGCTTAATTGGGACAGGGTTGAGTCCCCAAGAGACCCAGTACTTC. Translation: CASSLIGTGLSPQETQYF.

CDR3 coding DNA: TGTGCCAGCACCGGACAGGGGTCGGACGAGCAGTACTTC. Its protein product is CASTGQGSDEQYF. This chain links TRBV28 with TRBJ2-7; 9 nucleotides line up with TRBD1. Germline assignment: CDR1 MDHEN and CDR2 SYDVKM. There are 13 residues in the CDR3. V gave up 7 bases and J gave up 5 bases; unmatched junction bases: 6.

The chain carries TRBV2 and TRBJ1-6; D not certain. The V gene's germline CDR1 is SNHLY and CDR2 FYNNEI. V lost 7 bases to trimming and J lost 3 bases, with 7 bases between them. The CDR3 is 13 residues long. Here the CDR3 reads CASTILYNSPLHF. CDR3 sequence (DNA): TGTGCCAGCACCATACTCTATAATTCACCCCTCCACTTT.

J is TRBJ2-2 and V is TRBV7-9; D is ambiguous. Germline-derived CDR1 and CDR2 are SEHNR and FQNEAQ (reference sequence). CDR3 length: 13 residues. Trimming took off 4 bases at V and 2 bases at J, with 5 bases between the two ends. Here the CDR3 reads CASSSSNTGELFF. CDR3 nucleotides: TGTGCCAGCAGCTCCTCTAACACCGGGGAGCTGTTTTTT. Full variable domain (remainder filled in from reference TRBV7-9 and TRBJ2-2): DTGVSQNPRHKITKRGQNVTFRCDPISEHNRLYWYRQTLGQGPEFLTYFQNEAQLEKSRLLSDRFSAERPKGSFSTLEIQRTEQGDSAMYLCASSSSNTGELFFGEGSRLTVL.

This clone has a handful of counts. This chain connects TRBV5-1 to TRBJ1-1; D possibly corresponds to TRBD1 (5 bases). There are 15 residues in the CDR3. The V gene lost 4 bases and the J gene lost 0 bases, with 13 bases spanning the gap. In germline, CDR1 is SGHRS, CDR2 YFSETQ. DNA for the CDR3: TGCGCCAGCAGCCAGGGCCTCCATATGAACACTGAAGCTTTCTTT. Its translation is CASSQGLHMNTEAFF.

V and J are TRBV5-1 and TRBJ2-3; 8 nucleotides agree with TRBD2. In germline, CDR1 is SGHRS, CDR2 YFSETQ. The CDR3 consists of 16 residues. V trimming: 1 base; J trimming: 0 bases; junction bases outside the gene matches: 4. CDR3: CASSLRPSGSTDTQYF. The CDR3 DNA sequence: TGCGCCAGCAGCTTGAGGCCTAGCGGGAGCACAGATACGCAGTATTTT.

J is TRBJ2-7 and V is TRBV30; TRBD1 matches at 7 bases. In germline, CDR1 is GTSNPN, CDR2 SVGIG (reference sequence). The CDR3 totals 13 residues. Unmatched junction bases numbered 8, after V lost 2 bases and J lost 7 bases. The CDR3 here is CAWSLGDSREQYF. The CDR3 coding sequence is TGTGCCTGGAGTTTAGGGGACAGTCGAGAGCAGTACTTC.

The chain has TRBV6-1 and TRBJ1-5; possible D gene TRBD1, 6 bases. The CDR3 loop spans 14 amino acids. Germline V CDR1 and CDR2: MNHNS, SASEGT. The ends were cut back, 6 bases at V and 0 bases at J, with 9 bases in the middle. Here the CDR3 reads CASRNRVSNQPQHF. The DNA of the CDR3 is TGTGCCAGCAGGAACAGGGTTAGCAATCAGCCCCAGCATTTT.

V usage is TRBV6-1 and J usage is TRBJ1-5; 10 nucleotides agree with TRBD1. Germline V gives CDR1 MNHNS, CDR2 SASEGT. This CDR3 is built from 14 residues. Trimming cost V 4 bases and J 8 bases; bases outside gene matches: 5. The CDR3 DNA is TGTGCCAGCAGTGTGGGGGACAGGGGAGAGCCCCAGCATTTT. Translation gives CASSVGDRGEPQHF.

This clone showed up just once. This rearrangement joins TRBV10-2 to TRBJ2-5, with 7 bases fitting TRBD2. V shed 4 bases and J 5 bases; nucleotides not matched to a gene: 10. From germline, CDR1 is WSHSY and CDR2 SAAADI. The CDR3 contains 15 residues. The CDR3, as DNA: TGCGCCAGCAGTGCGGGACTACCGACCGAGGAGACCCAGTACTTC. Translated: CASSAGLPTEETQYF.

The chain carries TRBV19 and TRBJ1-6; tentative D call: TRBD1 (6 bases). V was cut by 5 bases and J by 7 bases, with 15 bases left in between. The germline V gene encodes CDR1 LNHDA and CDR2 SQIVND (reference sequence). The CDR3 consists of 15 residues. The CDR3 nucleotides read TGTGCCAGTAGTGAAGGACAGTATGGAAATTCACCCCTCCACTTT. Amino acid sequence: CASSEGQYGNSPLHF.